Following are 17 T cell receptor beta chains from one sample sequenced in a study of blood T cell repertoires in COVID-19. The table came from immunoSEQ multiplex PCR; TCRdb's copy has only in-frame clones and leaves some out. The top ten clones hold 13% of a sample with hundreds of thousands of clones, around 86% of them seen once. Material: peripheral blood. The receptors were sampled from a human donor in a cohort sampled during active COVID-19.

This sequence joins TRBV7-8 and TRBJ1-1, with unresolved D. Trimming removed 2 bases from V and 5 bases from J, with 9 bases in between. Per the germline V gene, CDR1 is SGHVS and CDR2 is FQNEAQ. The CDR3 runs to 13 residues. The CDR3 coding sequence is TGTGCCAGCAGCTTATTGTGGAGTACTGAAGCTTTCTTT. Its translation is CASSLLWSTEAFF. The complete variable domain, with remaining parts taken from reference TRBV7-8 and TRBJ1-1, reads GAGVSQSPRYKVAKRGQDVALRCDPISGHVSLFWYQQALGQGPEFLTYFQNEAQLDKSGLPSDRFFAERPEGSVSTLKIQRTQQEDSAVYLCASSLLWSTEAFFGQGTRLTVV.

V usage is TRBV2 and J usage is TRBJ2-4; TRBD2 matches 7 bases. CDR3 length equals 20 residues. V lost 2 bases, J lost 4 bases, and 20 bases stayed unmatched. CDR1 is SNHLY, CDR2 FYNNEI, per germline. In nucleotides, the CDR3 is TGTGCCAGCAGTGAAAAGGGTGGGCTGCGGGAGATTATAGGGAAAAACATTCAGTACTTC. Amino acids: CASSEKGGLREIIGKNIQYF.

V and J are TRBV7-2 and TRBJ2-2; D gene ambiguous. V was trimmed by 2 bases and J by 8 bases, leaving 12 bases between them. CDR1 and CDR2 (germline): SGHTA, FQGNSA. There are 14 residues in the CDR3. The CDR3 nucleotides read TGTGCCAGCAGCTTACATGGTGACATAGGGGAGCTGTTTTTT. It specifies CASSLHGDIGELFF.

V is TRBV7-2 and J is TRBJ1-1, with D perhaps TRBD1 (5 bases). CDR3 length equals 15 residues. Trimming cost V 3 bases and J 10 bases, with 21 bases left between them. Germline V gene data show CDR1 as SGHTA and CDR2 as FQGNSA. Here the CDR3 DNA reads TGTGCCAGCAGCTTGGGGCAGGGAGGGGTTCAGAGAGCTTTCTTT. This sequence encodes CASSLGQGGVQRAFF.

J is TRBJ1-1 and V is TRBV29-1, with D possibly matching TRBD1 (6 bases). The V gene's germline CDR1 is SQVTM and CDR2 ANQGSEA. V was shortened by 5 bases and J by 4 bases, with 20 bases between the two germline ends. The CDR3 consists of 15 residues. CDR3 sequence (DNA): TGCAGCGTTTCGTCGGGCCACAGGGCCGGCACTGAAGCTTTCTTT. Encoded protein: CSVSSGHRAGTEAFF. The full variable domain, with the rest looked up from reference TRBV29-1 and TRBJ1-1, is SAVISQKPSRDICQRGTSLTIQCQVDSQVTMMFWYRQQPGQSLTLIATANQGSEATYESGFVIDKFPISRPNLTFSTLTVSNMSPEDSSIYLCSVSSGHRAGTEAFFGQGTRLTVV.

This chain uses TRBV4-1 with TRBJ2-5; TRBD2 matches at 16 bases. Germline V gives CDR1 MGHRA, CDR2 YSYEKL. The CDR3 is 19 amino acids. The V and J ends lost 5 bases and 5 bases, in that order; junction bases with no gene match: 14. The CDR3 DNA is TGCGCCAGCAGCGATGGTGGGACTAGCGGGAGGGCCAATTGGGAGACCCAGTACTTC. It specifies CASSDGGTSGRANWETQYF.

The V gene is TRBV6-5, the J gene TRBJ2-7; 13 bases are a match to TRBD2. The CDR3 is made up of 15 amino acids. The J segment lost 3 bases and the V segment lost 6 bases, leaving 5 bases of the junction unmatched. Germline CDR1 is MNHEY and CDR2 is SVGAGI. The CDR3 DNA reads TGTGCCAGCAGAGACGGGACTAGCGGGAACTACGAGCAGTACTTC. Translated, it gives CASRDGTSGNYEQYF.

The chain's CDR3 is CASSLDRDILSPLHF. The CDR3 DNA is TGTGCCAGCAGCCTGGACCGGGACATACTTTCACCCCTCCACTTT. This chain uses TRBV5-4 with TRBJ1-6, with D tentatively TRBD1 (6 bases). The CDR3 loop spans 15 amino acids. V was pared by 4 bases and J by 9 bases, with 17 bases between. The germline V gene has CDR1 SGHNT and CDR2 YYREEE (reference sequence).

The J gene is TRBJ1-4, the V gene TRBV28; 10 bases line up with TRBD1. With 6 bases clipped from V and 5 bases from J, the junction kept 3 bases outside the gene matches. The V gene's germline CDR1 is MDHEN and CDR2 SYDVKM. CDR3 size: 14 residues. The CDR3 bases are TGTGCCAGCAGACCGACAGGGGGCAATGAAAAACTGTTTTTT. Translated, it gives CASRPTGGNEKLFF.

This chain uses TRBV25-1 with TRBJ1-2; TRBD1 matches at 7 bases. The V and J ends lost 6 bases and 0 bases, in that order; junction bases with no gene match: 4. CDR3 length equals 14 residues. Germline values: CDR1 MGHDK, CDR2 SYGVNS. The chain's CDR3 is CASRGQLANYGYTF. Here the CDR3 DNA reads TGTGCCAGCAGGGGACAGTTAGCTAACTATGGCTACACCTTC.

This chain links TRBV15 with TRBJ1-4; 11 nucleotides line up with TRBD1. V dropped 7 bases and J dropped 10; count of bases not matched to a gene: 11. Germline CDR1 reads LNHNV; CDR2 reads YYDKDF (reference sequence). The CDR3 covers 15 residues. As DNA, the CDR3 is TGTGCCACCAACCTCGGACAGGGGGCGTTCGGAAAACTGTTTTTT. Translating it yields CATNLGQGAFGKLFF.

The rearrangement joins TRBV28 to TRBJ1-2; 9 positions match TRBD1. Trimming removed 4 bases from V and 1 base from J; junction bases left unmatched: 10. Germline CDR1 is MDHEN and CDR2 is SYDVKM. The CDR3 length is 17 residues. CDR3 region: CASSSRPGQGYNYGYTF. CDR3 DNA sequence: TGTGCCAGCAGTTCCCGACCGGGACAGGGATATAACTATGGCTACACCTTC.

The rearrangement uses TRBV7-9 and TRBJ1-3; TRBD1 aligns across 8 bases. Unmatched junction bases numbered 7, after V lost 5 bases and J lost 1 base. The CDR3 loop spans 16 amino acids. Germline assignment: CDR1 SEHNR and CDR2 FQNEAQ (reference sequence). CDR3 bases: TGTGCCAGCAGCGGACAGGGCCTGTCGTCTGGAAACACCATATATTTT. This gives the protein CASSGQGLSSGNTIYF.

The chain joins TRBV3-1 (or the pseudogene TRBV3-2) to TRBJ1-5; D is ambiguous. The CDR3 is 12 residues long. Trimming cost V 1 base and J 5 bases, with 3 bases left between them. Germline V lookup: CDR1 LGHDT, CDR2 YNNKEL (reference sequence). The CDR3 sequence: CASSQADQPQHF. The DNA of the CDR3 is TGTGCCAGCAGCCAAGCTGATCAGCCCCAGCATTTT.

Concerning this clone itself: An end of the junction does not agree with germline; a read error may underlie this. The chain combines TRBV7-7 with TRBJ2-3; D may be TRBD1 (6 bases). Germline CDR1 is SSHAT and CDR2 is FNYEAQ (reference sequence). CDR3 length: 15 residues. Written as DNA, the CDR3 is TGTGCTAGCAGAGCGACCAGGACAGAGCGGGATACGCAGTATTTT. Protein sequence: CASRATRTERDTQYF.

This chain joins TRBV21-1 and TRBJ2-7; TRBD2, the table's D call, lacks a check against the DNA. TRBV21-1 is a recognized pseudogene. The CDR3 contains 17 residues. Here the CDR3 reads CASSKRGLREGLYEQYF. The DNA of the CDR3 is TGTGCCAGCAGCAAACGCGGCTTGCGGGAGGGCCTCTACGAGCAGTACTTC.

The genes are TRBV9 and TRBJ1-1; 10 bases fit TRBD1. The CDR3 is 16 residues long. The germline CDR1 and CDR2 sequences are SGDLS and YYNGEE. V lost 0 bases and J lost 3; bases outside the gene matches: 5. The DNA for the CDR3 is TGTGCCAGCAGCGTAGGCGGGACAGGGGTGGACACTGAAGCTTTCTTT. Translation gives CASSVGGTGVDTEAFF. The whole variable domain, remainder taken from reference TRBV9 and TRBJ1-1, is DSGVTQTPKHLITATGQRVTLRCSPRSGDLSVYWYQQSLDQGLQFLIQYYNGEERAKGNILERFSAQQFPDLHSELNLSSLELGDSALYFCASSVGGTGVDTEAFFGQGTRLTVV.